The clone carrying this TCR beta chain was counted ten times or more. Its matching antigen is unknown. The ends were cut back, 3 bases at V and 8 bases at J, with 16 bases in the middle. The CDR3 runs 14 residues. CDR1 is SGHTA and CDR2 is FQGNSA in the germline V gene. The source of the sample is a study of T cell repertoires in cytomegalovirus infection. Study as a whole: Carrying CMV and the relevant HLA type showed in public TCR beta signatures.

TCRdb recomputed calls from the reads with MiXCR, one row per CDR3 protein. Counted here are some 250,000 distinct CDR3 sequences, roughly 9.1% occurring once; the ten biggest clones make up approximately 16%. Study outcomes and limitations: Frequencies of public TCR beta families were cumulated, and this identified carriers of CMV plus the relevant HLA. Clonotype analysis showed dominance of the ex vivo response by HLA-C-restricted CMV-specific TCR beta clonotypes.

The TCR comes from a human donor in good health (CMV status not recorded). Some clones in this sample may be carry-over from other donors' samples. The material sequenced was PBMCs. The chain links TRBV7-2 to TRBJ1-1; D possibly corresponds to TRBD1 (6 bases). The CDR3 nucleotides read TGTGCCAGCAGCTTGAAAGGGGGGTCGAAGGAAGCTTTCTTT. This translates into CASSLKGGSKEAFF.